This paragraph reports one TCR beta chain. Its antigen is unknown. These data belong to a study of cytomegalovirus exposure and HLA in healthy donors. Study-wide results and caveats: DRB1 had the most TCR associations and HLA-C the fewest, a later analysis found, with rates varying by HLA locus.

The PCR contained 60 Vbeta and 13 Jbeta primers. This table comes from immunoSEQ multiplex PCR, and its TCRdb copy is limited to in-frame clones, with some not included. Counted here are some 120,000 clones, under 80% occurring once; the ten biggest clones make up approximately 13%. V shed 0 bases and J 6 bases; nucleotides not matched to a gene: 17. This CDR3 has 19 residues. CDR1 is SGDLS, CDR2 YYNGEE, per germline. The receptor's source is a woman aged 60-75 years in good health and CMV-seropositive. The chain joins TRBV9 to TRBJ2-1; 8 nucleotides agree with TRBD2. Material: PBMCs. CDR3 DNA sequence: TGTGCCAGCAGCGTAGAGCAGGGGCTTCGGGGGGGGGCCCTCAATGAGCAGTTCTTC. As protein: CASSVEQGLRGGALNEQFF. The full variable domain, its missing parts supplied by reference TRBV9 and TRBJ2-1, is DSGVTQTPKHLITATGQRVTLRCSPRSGDLSVYWYQQSLDQGLQFLIQYYNGEERAKGNILERFSAQQFPDLHSELNLSSLELGDSALYFCASSVEQGLRGGALNEQFFGPGTRLTVL.